This TCR beta chain was obtained from a study of blood T cell repertoires in COVID-19 (dated by TCRdb to about 2020). About the investigation overall: Samples from collaborators originated in the United States, Italy and Spain and spanned both the acute and convalescent phases of COVID-19. The material from the prospective study consisted of cDNA or gDNA derived from T cells, B-cell-depleted T cells, or PBMCs. Subjects who had been exposed to COVID-19, were actively infected with it, or had recovered from it provided the deeply sampled blood TCRbeta repertoires that made up the dataset. The repertoires were released in a freely available public database meant as a resource for research on the immune response to SARS-CoV-2. The samples were drawn from the first 160 participants of the ongoing ImmuneRACE study and from more than 1,000 subjects provided by 6 global collaborators. The sample metadata nearly always contained a de-identified subject ID, COVID-19 status, age in years and sex. Where available, HLA class I and class II types were taken from metadata supplied by the sample provider and were not determined by assay-based typing. On the study overall, not on this receptor specifically: How much clinical and demographic metadata was included differed by source and by participant, and the metadata was provided uncurated.

From a lookup of the germline V gene (reference sequence), CDR1 and CDR2 are SEHNR and FQNEAQ. The CDR3 starts with the cysteine, ends with the phenylalanine, and has 15 residues. Kept here is only the CDR3 DNA, which spans 45 bases and is read in frame from base 1. Trimming takes 5 bases off V and 5 bases off J; junction bases not matched to a gene: 9. TCRbeta CDR3 regions were amplified from genomic DNA by means of the immunoSEQ Assay, a bias-controlled multiplex PCR. As for the original processing: The number of nucleated cells in each sample was estimated from the amplification of reference gene primers within the assay. To quantify the absolute abundance of each unique TCRbeta CDR3 rearrangement, sequence reads were collapsed and filtered. For each sample, productive Simpson clonality was calculated as the square root of Simpson's diversity index over productive rearrangements. Not all clones reach the TCRdb copy of this immuneACCESS table, which keeps in-frame sequences only. Checked studies attribute under half of the gap to unresolved V genes and leave the rest unexplained. The DNA was the basis for D and trimming; V, J and clone size are from that table. The sample table records 55,000 to 90,000 clones; 85% to 90% of these occur just once. The ten largest clones take up roughly 35% of the sample.

On this clone itself: This receptor's antigen is unknown. Base qualities are not at hand, and no much larger clone is one base apart.

Each collaborating institution followed its own protocols to collect whole blood in K2EDTA tubes. For TCRbeta analysis, collaborators shipped samples as frozen whole blood, isolated PBMCs, or DNA extracted from either of those sample types. The sequenced sample consisted of peripheral blood. The V and J genes are TRBV7-9 and TRBJ1-1; TRBD1 matches 9 bases in the middle. The receptor's source is a woman of 80 years or more with active or convalescent COVID-19. The sequence in DNA is TGTGCCAGCAGCCTACTAGGGACAGGGAAAACTGAAGCTTTCTTT. Its product reads: CASSLLGTGKTEAFF.